This TCR beta chain was documented in a study of beta chain features in type 1 diabetes. Broader study findings: Type 1 diabetes patients had VDJ junctions that carried fewer insertions and more deletions. Shorter TCRB CDR3s, moderately but significantly so, marked every one of the four CD4+ subsets in Type 1 diabetes patients.

Reverse transcribing all isolated RNA meant expressed TCRB transcripts were sequenced. Here immunoSEQ multiplex PCR was the method, and the copy in TCRdb shows in-frame clones only, minus some. The table shows 70,000 to 95,000 clones, with under 35% occurring only once. The CDR3 contains 12 residues. Germline assignment: CDR1 SGHTA and CDR2 FQGNSA. V lost 5 bases, J lost 11 bases, and 13 bases lay in between. Notes on this clone: The target antigen is unknown.

The sequence was collected from a woman aged 18 to 35 in good health. V usage is TRBV7-2 and J usage is TRBJ1-5; D is unresolved. The specimen sequenced was stem cell memory CD4+ T cells from blood. CDR3 DNA: TGTGCCAGCAGCCCGCCAAAGCTGACCCAGCATTTT. Translating it yields CASSPPKLTQHF.